Listed below are T cell receptor beta chains from one sample, sequenced in a study of PD-1 blockade in classical Hodgkin lymphoma. The assay was immunoSEQ multiplex PCR, and TCRdb's table has in-frame clones only and misses some. This table has about 9,000 clones, 65% to 85% appearing once. Source: CD4+ T cells from blood, taken at baseline. The source is a human donor with classical Hodgkin lymphoma. CDR3s include the opening cysteine and the closing phenylalanine or tryptophan. D genes are given only for firm matches. Expanded clones are given a class, and other clones once, few, many or no size at all.

CDR3 DNA: TGTGCCAGCAGCTTAGCGGCTAGCGCTGCAGATACGCAGTATTTT
CDR3 protein: CASSLAASAADTQYF
D gene: -
J gene: TRBJ2-3
clone size: -
V gene: TRBV7-6

CDR3 DNA: TGCGCCAGCAGCAGGCTAGCGGGAGTTTTCTACGAGCAGTACTTC
CDR3 protein: CASSRLAGVFYEQYF
D gene: TRBD2
J gene: TRBJ2-7
clone size: -
V gene: TRBV5-1

CDR3 DNA: TGTGCCAGCCAACTCACTCAGGGGGCGGGCACTGAAGCTTTCTTT
CDR3 protein: CASQLTQGAGTEAFF
D gene: TRBD1
J gene: TRBJ1-1
clone size: -
V gene: TRBV28

CDR3 DNA: TGTGCCAGCAGCAACAGGGGCAGCTCTGGAAACACCATATATTTT
CDR3 protein: CASSNRGSSGNTIYF
D gene: TRBD1
J gene: TRBJ1-3
clone size: -
V gene: TRBV14

CDR3 DNA: TGTGCCAGCAGTCAAGCAGGGGGCTTGGGCGAGCAGTACTTC
CDR3 protein: CASSQAGGLGEQYF
D gene: TRBD1
J gene: TRBJ2-7
clone size: -
V gene: TRBV6-5

CDR3 DNA: TGCGCCAGCAGCGCGGACAGGGCGTTTCTCGGAAACACCATATATTTT
CDR3 protein: CASSADRAFLGNTIYF
D gene: TRBD1
J gene: TRBJ1-3
clone size: -
V gene: TRBV5-1

CDR3 DNA: TGTGCCTGGAGTCCAGGGGGCCGAGAGACCCAGTACTTC
CDR3 protein: CAWSPGGRETQYF
D gene: TRBD1
J gene: TRBJ2-5
clone size: -
V gene: TRBV30

CDR3 DNA: TGCAGCGTTGGTGGGGGCGCAGCGAACACTGAAGCTTTCTTT
CDR3 protein: CSVGGGAANTEAFF
D gene: -
J gene: TRBJ1-1
clone size: medium-sized
V gene: TRBV29-1

CDR3 DNA: TGTGCCAGCAGTTTATCAGGGACGGGCCAGCCCCAGCATTTT
CDR3 protein: CASSLSGTGQPQHF
D gene: -
J gene: TRBJ1-5
clone size: few
V gene: TRBV27

CDR3 DNA: TGTGCCAGAAGCGGAGTCGAGGCTAGCGCAATTGGTGAGCAGTTCTTC
CDR3 protein: CARSGVEASAIGEQFF
D gene: -
J gene: TRBJ2-1
clone size: -
V gene: TRBV5-3

CDR3 DNA: TGTGCCAGCAGTCCGACAGGGATGAACACTGAAGCTTTCTTT
CDR3 protein: CASSPTGMNTEAFF
D gene: TRBD1
J gene: TRBJ1-1
clone size: -
V gene: TRBV6-1

CDR3 DNA: TGTGCCAGCAGCCCCGGGACAGCTTACGAGCAGTACTTC
CDR3 protein: CASSPGTAYEQYF
D gene: TRBD1
J gene: TRBJ2-7
clone size: -
V gene: TRBV5-5

CDR3 DNA: TGTGCCAGCAGCTTAGACAGGGGGAATTCACCCCTCCACTTT
CDR3 protein: CASSLDRGNSPLHF
D gene: TRBD1
J gene: TRBJ1-6
clone size: -
V gene: TRBV11-2

CDR3 DNA: TGTGCCAGCACCAAACAGGGACTAGCGGGAGGAGTGGAGACCCAGTACTTC
CDR3 protein: CASTKQGLAGGVETQYF
D gene: TRBD2
J gene: TRBJ2-5
clone size: -
V gene: TRBV2

CDR3 DNA: TGTGCCATCAGTGAGTCCGGGGCCCAGACCGGGGAGCTGTTTTTT
CDR3 protein: CAISESGAQTGELFF
D gene: -
J gene: TRBJ2-2
clone size: once
V gene: TRBV10-3

CDR3 DNA: TGTGCCAGCAGCCCCATTATAGCCCTACCGAACACTGAAGCTTTCTTT
CDR3 protein: CASSPIIALPNTEAFF
D gene: -
J gene: TRBJ1-1
clone size: -
V gene: TRBV9

CDR3 DNA: TGTGCCTGGAGTCCGGACAGCCAAGAGACCCAGTACTTC
CDR3 protein: CAWSPDSQETQYF
D gene: -
J gene: TRBJ2-5
clone size: few
V gene: TRBV30

CDR3 DNA: TGTGCCAGCAGTGGGGGGGGCCTCTCTGGGGCCAACGTCCTGACTTTC
CDR3 protein: CASSGGGLSGANVLTF
D gene: -
J gene: TRBJ2-6
clone size: -
V gene: TRBV6-1

CDR3 DNA: TGTGCCGCGCGGGCACTCTCCTACGAGCAGTACTTC
CDR3 protein: CAARALSYEQYF
D gene: -
J gene: TRBJ2-7
clone size: once
V gene: TRBV6-5

CDR3 DNA: TGCAGCGTTGAGAGTGCGGCGACGGACATTCAGTACTTC
CDR3 protein: CSVESAATDIQYF
D gene: -
J gene: TRBJ2-4
clone size: -
V gene: TRBV29-1

CDR3 DNA: TGTGCCAGTAGTATCGGGGTTGTTGGGACAGGGGGGCAGCCCCAGCATTTT
CDR3 protein: CASSIGVVGTGGQPQHF
D gene: TRBD1
J gene: TRBJ1-5
clone size: -
V gene: TRBV19

CDR3 DNA: TGTGCCAGTAGTATTGGAGGTGTTGGTGAAAAACTGTTTTTT
CDR3 protein: CASSIGGVGEKLFF
D gene: -
J gene: TRBJ1-4
clone size: -
V gene: TRBV19

CDR3 DNA: TGTGCCAGCAGCTTACTAGCGGGAGGAGGGGCAGAGACCCAGTACTTC
CDR3 protein: CASSLLAGGGAETQYF
D gene: TRBD2
J gene: TRBJ2-5
clone size: -
V gene: TRBV7-9

CDR3 DNA: TGTGCCATCAGTGAGCTAGGGACTAGCGGGAGGGCCAACACCGGGGAGCTGTTTTTT
CDR3 protein: CAISELGTSGRANTGELFF
D gene: TRBD2
J gene: TRBJ2-2
clone size: -
V gene: TRBV10-3

CDR3 DNA: TGTGCCAGCAGCTTGTGGGAAGGGGGTTCTATCAACAATGAGCAGTTCTTC
CDR3 protein: CASSLWEGGSINNEQFF
D gene: -
J gene: TRBJ2-1
clone size: -
V gene: TRBV7-9

CDR3 DNA: TGCGCCAGCAGCCCCGGTGGCGTTTTGGGGGGAAGCACTGAAGCTTTCTTT
CDR3 protein: CASSPGGVLGGSTEAFF
D gene: -
J gene: TRBJ1-1
clone size: -
V gene: TRBV5-1

CDR3 DNA: TGCGCCAGCAGCCACGGACAGGGGGACCATAATGAAAAACTGTTTTTT
CDR3 protein: CASSHGQGDHNEKLFF
D gene: TRBD1
J gene: TRBJ1-4
clone size: -
V gene: TRBV5-1

CDR3 DNA: TGTGCCAGCAGCTTAATGACGGGGCCCCAGCATTTT
CDR3 protein: CASSLMTGPQHF
D gene: -
J gene: TRBJ1-5
clone size: -
V gene: TRBV7-8

CDR3 DNA: TGCGCCAGCAGCCAAGTCGATATGGGATTTAGCAATCAGCCCCAGCATTTT
CDR3 protein: CASSQVDMGFSNQPQHF
D gene: -
J gene: TRBJ1-5
clone size: -
V gene: TRBV4-1

CDR3 DNA: TGTGCCAGCGACGAGGCAATCACAGATACGCAGTATTTT
CDR3 protein: CASDEAITDTQYF
D gene: -
J gene: TRBJ2-3
clone size: -
V gene: TRBV2

CDR3 DNA: TGTGCCAGTACCACGGGGGGACCGAGAAAGAATAGCAATCAGCCCCAGCATTTT
CDR3 protein: CASTTGGPRKNSNQPQHF
D gene: -
J gene: TRBJ1-5
clone size: -
V gene: TRBV19

CDR3 DNA: TGTGCCAGCAGTACTAGCGGGTCCTACAATGAGCAGTTCTTC
CDR3 protein: CASSTSGSYNEQFF
D gene: TRBD2
J gene: TRBJ2-1
clone size: -
V gene: TRBV6-1

CDR3 DNA: TGTGCCAGTAGTCTGAATAACGGGGAGCTGTTTTTT
CDR3 protein: CASSLNNGELFF
D gene: -
J gene: TRBJ2-2
clone size: -
V gene: TRBV19

CDR3 DNA: TGCGCCAGCAGCTTGTGGGGAATTAGCGGGAGCGGGGAGACCCAGTACTTC
CDR3 protein: CASSLWGISGSGETQYF
D gene: TRBD2
J gene: TRBJ2-5
clone size: -
V gene: TRBV5-1

CDR3 DNA: TGTGCCAGCAGAACCACAGGGTGGGGTCAGCCCCAGCATTTT
CDR3 protein: CASRTTGWGQPQHF
D gene: -
J gene: TRBJ1-5
clone size: once
V gene: TRBV28

CDR3 DNA: TGTGCCAGCTCCCTGGCTAGCTACAATGAGCAGTTCTTC
CDR3 protein: CASSLASYNEQFF
D gene: -
J gene: TRBJ2-1
clone size: -
V gene: TRBV25-1

CDR3 DNA: TGTGCCAGCAGTTTCTCAGGGTTTGATGTATATGGCTACACCTTC
CDR3 protein: CASSFSGFDVYGYTF
D gene: -
J gene: TRBJ1-2
clone size: -
V gene: TRBV28

CDR3 DNA: TGTGCCAGCAGTTACCCGAACACCGGGGAGCTGTTTTTT
CDR3 protein: CASSYPNTGELFF
D gene: -
J gene: TRBJ2-2
clone size: -
V gene: TRBV6-6

CDR3 DNA: TGTGCCAGCAGTGAGTACACAGGGCAAGGCTACACCTTC
CDR3 protein: CASSEYTGQGYTF
D gene: -
J gene: TRBJ1-2
clone size: -
V gene: TRBV6-1

CDR3 DNA: TGTGCCAGCAGTTACGAGTCTGTTTTCTCTGGAAACACCATATATTTT
CDR3 protein: CASSYESVFSGNTIYF
D gene: -
J gene: TRBJ1-3
clone size: -
V gene: TRBV6-6

CDR3 DNA: TGTGCCAGCGGGGCAGGGGGCGCAGAGACCCAGTACTTC
CDR3 protein: CASGAGGAETQYF
D gene: TRBD1
J gene: TRBJ2-5
clone size: -
V gene: TRBV7-2

CDR3 DNA: TGTGCCAGCAGAGAACCCGGACTAGCGGGGACCTACGAGCAGTACTTC
CDR3 protein: CASREPGLAGTYEQYF
D gene: TRBD2
J gene: TRBJ2-7
clone size: few
V gene: TRBV28

CDR3 DNA: TGTGCCAGCAGACATGGGGGGGGAGTCATGAACACTGAAGCTTTCTTT
CDR3 protein: CASRHGGGVMNTEAFF
D gene: -
J gene: TRBJ1-1
clone size: -
V gene: TRBV7-9

CDR3 DNA: TGCGCCAGCAGTAAATTACCCCCGGGAGGGGACTACACTTGCAATCAGCCCCAGCATTTT
CDR3 protein: CASSKLPPGGDYTCNQPQHF
D gene: -
J gene: TRBJ1-5
clone size: -
V gene: TRBV10-1

CDR3 DNA: TGTGCCAGCAGTGAATCGACAGGGACTAATTCACCCCTCCACTTT
CDR3 protein: CASSESTGTNSPLHF
D gene: TRBD1
J gene: TRBJ1-6
clone size: -
V gene: TRBV25-1

CDR3 DNA: TGTGCCAGCAGCTACTTGGGGTTCGACGAGACCCAGTACTTC
CDR3 protein: CASSYLGFDETQYF
D gene: -
J gene: TRBJ2-5
clone size: -
V gene: TRBV28

CDR3 DNA: TGTGCCAGCAGTGAACCCGCGCGCTATGGCTACACCTTC
CDR3 protein: CASSEPARYGYTF
D gene: -
J gene: TRBJ1-2
clone size: -
V gene: TRBV25-1

CDR3 DNA: TGTGCCAGCTCATCCGGACTAGCGGGAGTGGGAGAGCAGTACTTC
CDR3 protein: CASSSGLAGVGEQYF
D gene: TRBD2
J gene: TRBJ2-7
clone size: -
V gene: TRBV18